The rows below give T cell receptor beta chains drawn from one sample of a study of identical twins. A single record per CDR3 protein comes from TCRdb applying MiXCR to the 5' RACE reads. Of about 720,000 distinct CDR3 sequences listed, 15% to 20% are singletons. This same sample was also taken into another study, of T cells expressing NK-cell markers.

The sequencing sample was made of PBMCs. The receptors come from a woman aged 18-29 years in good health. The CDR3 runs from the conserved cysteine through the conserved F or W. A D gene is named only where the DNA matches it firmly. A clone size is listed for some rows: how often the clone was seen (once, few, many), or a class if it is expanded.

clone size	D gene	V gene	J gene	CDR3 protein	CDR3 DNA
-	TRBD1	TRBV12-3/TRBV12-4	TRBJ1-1	CASTYRGYTEAFF	TGTGCCAGCACGTACAGGGGGTACACTGAAGCTTTCTTT
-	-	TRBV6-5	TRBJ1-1	CASSYEEGRNTEAFF	TGTGCCAGCAGTTACGAGGAGGGTAGGAACACTGAAGCTTTCTTT
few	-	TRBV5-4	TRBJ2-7	CASSLGLSQQYF	TGTGCCAGCAGCTTGGGGCTTAGCCAGCAGTACTTC
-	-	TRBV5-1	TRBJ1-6	CASSADHNSPLHF	TGCGCCAGCAGTGCCGACCATAATTCACCCCTCCACTTT
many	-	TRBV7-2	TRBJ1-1	CASSLRRRNTEAFF	TGTGCCAGCAGCTTAAGACGGAGGAACACTGAAGCTTTCTTT
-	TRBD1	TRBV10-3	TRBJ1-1	CAISEPDRGLNTEAFF	TGTGCCATCAGTGAGCCGGACAGGGGATTGAACACTGAAGCTTTCTTT
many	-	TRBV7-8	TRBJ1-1	CASGSRGGGTEAFF	TGTGCCAGCGGGTCTCGTGGGGGAGGCACTGAAGCTTTCTTT
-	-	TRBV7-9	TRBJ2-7	CASSWDSDYEQYF	TGTGCCAGCAGCTGGGACTCAGACTACGAGCAGTACTTC
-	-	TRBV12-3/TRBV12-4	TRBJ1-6	CASSHTGPLHF	TGTGCCAGCAGCCACACAGGACCCCTCCACTTT
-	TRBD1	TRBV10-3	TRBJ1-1	CAISEGTGGDTEAFF	TGTGCCATCAGTGAGGGGACAGGGGGGGACACTGAAGCTTTCTTT
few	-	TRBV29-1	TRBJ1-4	CSVSLVNEKLFF	TGCAGCGTTTCGTTGGTCAATGAAAAACTGTTTTTT
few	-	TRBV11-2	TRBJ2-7	CASSLEAPGQGYEQYF	TGTGCCAGCAGCTTAGAAGCCCCAGGACAAGGCTACGAGCAGTACTTC
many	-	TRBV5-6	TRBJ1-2	CASSFDSRESYTF	TGTGCCAGCAGCTTCGACTCCCGGGAGAGCTACACCTTC
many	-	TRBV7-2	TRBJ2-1	CASSFVGAFQQFF	TGTGCCAGCAGCTTCGTAGGGGCTTTCCAGCAGTTCTTC
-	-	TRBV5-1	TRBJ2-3	CASSLIAPDTQYF	TGCGCCAGCAGCTTGATAGCACCAGATACGCAGTATTTT
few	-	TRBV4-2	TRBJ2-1	CASSQGDWRFF	TGTGCCAGCAGCCAAGGGGACTGGAGGTTCTTC
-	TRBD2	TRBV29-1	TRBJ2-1	CSVTSGYNEQFF	TGCAGCGTAACTAGCGGATACAATGAGCAGTTCTTC
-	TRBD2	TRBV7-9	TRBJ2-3	CASKTSGSLTDTQYF	TGTGCCAGCAAGACTAGCGGGAGCCTCACAGATACGCAGTATTTT
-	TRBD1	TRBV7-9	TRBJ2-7	CASSYPGQGGSEQYF	TGTGCCAGCAGTTATCCGGGACAGGGAGGATCCGAGCAGTACTTC
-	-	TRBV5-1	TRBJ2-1	CASSLAADSGEQFF	TGCGCCAGCAGCTTGGCCGCCGATTCGGGTGAGCAGTTCTTC
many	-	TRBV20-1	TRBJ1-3	CSPRTVGNTIYF	TGCAGTCCCAGGACAGTTGGAAACACCATATATTTT
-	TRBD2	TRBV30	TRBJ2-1	CAWSLSGAYNEQFF	TGTGCCTGGAGTCTGAGCGGGGCATACAATGAGCAGTTCTTC
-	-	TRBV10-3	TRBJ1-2	CAISEEVGGRGGYTF	TGTGCCATCAGTGAGGAGGTAGGAGGAAGAGGTGGCTACACCTTC
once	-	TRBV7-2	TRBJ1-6	CASSSMGRVNSPLHF	TGTGCCAGCAGCTCCATGGGGAGGGTTAATTCACCCCTCCACTTT
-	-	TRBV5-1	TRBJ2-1	CASSHRDFQNEQFF	TGCGCCAGCAGCCACCGGGACTTCCAAAATGAGCAGTTCTTC
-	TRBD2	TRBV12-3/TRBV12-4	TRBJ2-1	CASNDPGLGNVEQFF	TGTGCCAGCAACGACCCTGGACTAGGGAATGTTGAGCAGTTCTTC
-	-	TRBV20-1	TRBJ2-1	CSARDPAGITYNEQFF	TGCAGTGCTAGAGATCCGGCCGGCATAACGTACAATGAGCAGTTCTTC
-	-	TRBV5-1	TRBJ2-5	CASSLYENQYF	TGCGCCAGCAGCTTGTACGAGAACCAGTACTTC
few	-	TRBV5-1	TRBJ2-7	CASSLDRGGPSYEQYF	TGCGCCAGCAGCTTGGATCGAGGGGGGCCCTCCTACGAGCAGTACTTC
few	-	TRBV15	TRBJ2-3	CATSRDIGYTQYF	TGTGCCACCAGCAGAGATATAGGCTATACGCAGTATTTT
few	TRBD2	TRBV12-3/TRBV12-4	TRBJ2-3	CASSRKGGVTDTQYF	TGTGCCAGCAGCCGAAAGGGAGGGGTCACAGATACGCAGTATTTT
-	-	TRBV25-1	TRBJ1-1	CASSEGGRGITEAFF	TGTGCCAGCAGTGAAGGGGGCAGGGGAATCACTGAAGCTTTCTTT
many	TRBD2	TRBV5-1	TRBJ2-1	CASSPQGSGDNEQFF	TGCGCCAGCAGCCCCCAGGGTAGCGGGGACAATGAGCAGTTCTTC
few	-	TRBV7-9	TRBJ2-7	CASSLADRAPDF	TGTGCCAGCAGCTTAGCGGATAGAGCCCCGGACTTC
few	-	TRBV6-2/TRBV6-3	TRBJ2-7	CASRLNYEQYF	TGTGCCAGCAGACTGAACTACGAGCAGTACTTC
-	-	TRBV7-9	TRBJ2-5	CASSDISRGSAQETQYF	TGTGCCAGCAGCGACATATCCCGTGGGTCAGCGCAAGAGACCCAGTACTTC
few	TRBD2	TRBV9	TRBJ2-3	CASSRTSGGLSTDTQYF	TGTGCCAGCAGCCGAACTAGCGGGGGGCTTAGCACAGATACGCAGTATTTT